A single sample gave rise to the 2 T cell receptor beta chains below, sequenced in a study of cytomegalovirus exposure and HLA in healthy donors. The PCR had 60 Vbeta and 13 Jbeta primers. Assay used: immunoSEQ multiplex PCR; TCRdb lists only in-frame clones, some missing. The table lists some 130,000 clones, about 79% of them singletons, with roughly 3% in the top ten. Specimen: PBMCs. The receptors come from a man in his fifties or sixties in good health and CMV-seronegative.

The rearrangement joins TRBV2 to TRBJ2-2, with a possible D match to TRBD2 (6 bases). The CDR3 length is 15 residues. The germline V and J ends were trimmed by 2 bases and 5 bases, with 12 bases remaining between them. Germline lookup yields CDR1 SNHLY and CDR2 FYNNEI. This CDR3 reads CASSETGVRTGELFF. In DNA form, the CDR3 reads TGTGCCAGCAGTGAAACGGGAGTGAGGACCGGGGAGCTGTTTTTT.

The chain links TRBV4-2 to TRBJ1-1, with D hard to call. The CDR3 runs 12 residues. V was cut by 1 base and J by 8 bases, with 8 bases left in between. In germline, CDR1 is LGHNA, CDR2 YNFKEQ. The CDR3 spells CASSQVLTEAFF. The CDR3 bases are TGTGCCAGCAGCCAAGTATTGACAGAAGCTTTCTTT.